This TCR beta chain was recorded in a study of shared clonotypes between healthy human individuals. About the study: Per-donor plates numbered three CD4 naive, three CD4 memory, two CD8 naive and one CD8 memory.

The CDR3 covers 16 residues. The germline gives CDR1 SGHAT, CDR2 FQDESV (reference sequence). The V gene end was trimmed by 0 bases and the J gene end by 2 bases; junction bases not matched to a gene: 5. Donors had no recently reported acute infections or vaccinations and were HIV-negative. From CD4+ cells came CD45RA+ naive and CD45RA-negative memory subsets. Generated by immunoSEQ multiplex PCR, the TCRdb table keeps only in-frame clones and is missing some. The table lists 2 million to 2.5 million clones, approximately 90% of them singletons. The receptor comes from a young man in good health. Some clones in this sample may be carry-over from other donors' samples. Sample: naive CD4+ T cells from PBMCs. Subset: CD45RA+ positively selected. The chain links TRBV11-1 to TRBJ1-1; 8 positions match TRBD1. CDR3: CASSLATGQGNTEAFF. DNA for the CDR3: TGTGCCAGCAGCTTAGCAACCGGACAGGGAAACACTGAAGCTTTCTTT.